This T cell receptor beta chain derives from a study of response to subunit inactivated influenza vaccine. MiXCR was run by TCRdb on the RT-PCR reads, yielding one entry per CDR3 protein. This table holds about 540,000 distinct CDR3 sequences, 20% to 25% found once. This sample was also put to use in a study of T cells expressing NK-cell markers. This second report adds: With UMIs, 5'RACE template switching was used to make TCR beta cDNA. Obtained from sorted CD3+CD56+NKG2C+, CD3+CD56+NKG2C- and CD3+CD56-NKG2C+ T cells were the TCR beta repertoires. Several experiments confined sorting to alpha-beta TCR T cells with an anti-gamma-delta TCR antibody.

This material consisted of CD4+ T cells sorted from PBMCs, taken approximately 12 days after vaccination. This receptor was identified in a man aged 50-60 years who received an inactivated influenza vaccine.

The DNA of the CDR3 is TGCGCCAGCAGCTTGAGCGGGGCGGTCACCTACGAGCAGTACTTC. Translation: CASSLSGAVTYEQYF. V gene TRBV5-1 combines with J gene TRBJ2-7, with 7 bases identical to TRBD2. The germline V gene has CDR1 SGHRS and CDR2 YFSETQ. The CDR3 is 15 amino acids. The J segment lost 2 bases and the V segment lost 1 base, leaving 6 bases of the junction unmatched.